Shown below are 20 T cell receptor beta chains from a single sample sequenced in a study of blood T cell repertoires in COVID-19. Only in-frame clones appear in the TCRdb table, and some are missing; sequencing was by immunoSEQ multiplex PCR. This repertoire shows approximately 140,000 clones, 75% to 90% found once; its top ten account for less than 2.5%. The sample consisted of peripheral blood. All receptors come from a man aged 70 or older with acute or convalescent COVID-19.

The chain recombines TRBV7-3 with TRBJ2-1; D is unresolved. This CDR3 spans 10 amino acids. Per germline, CDR1 SGHTA and CDR2 FQGTGA. With 3 bases removed from V and 15 bases from J, the gap between germline ends came to 9 bases. The CDR3 here is CASSFRVGFF. In nucleotides, the CDR3 is TGTGCCAGCAGCTTTCGGGTGGGGTTCTTC.

J is TRBJ2-4 and V is TRBV20-1, with TRBD2 matching over 12 bases. Looked up from germline, CDR1 is DFQATT and CDR2 is SNEGSKA (reference sequence). CDR3 size: 16 residues. V lost 3 bases, J lost 0 bases, and 3 bases stayed unmatched. The CDR3 DNA reads as TGCAGTGCTAGTGAACTAGCGGGAGGAGCCAAAAACATTCAGTACTTC. It encodes CSASELAGGAKNIQYF.

This chain links TRBV28 with TRBJ1-4; D gene ambiguous. The germline gives CDR1 MDHEN, CDR2 SYDVKM. The CDR3 totals 14 residues. The V gene lost 3 bases and the J gene lost 0 bases, with 5 bases spanning the gap. The CDR3 region is CASSFEATNEKLFF. The CDR3 DNA sequence: TGTGCCAGCAGTTTTGAGGCAACTAATGAAAAACTGTTTTTT.

This clone was picked up one time. The chain is built from TRBV9 and TRBJ2-2; TRBD2 might be the D (5 bases). This CDR3 is built from 15 residues. Per germline, CDR1 SGDLS and CDR2 YYNGEE. Trimming pared 0 bases from V and 6 bases from J, leaving 12 bases between. DNA for the CDR3: TGTGCCAGCAGCGTAGACACTAGTGGGCCCGGGGAGCTGTTTTTT. This gives the protein CASSVDTSGPGELFF.

The chain employs TRBV27 and TRBJ2-7; 8 bases are shared with TRBD1. J was trimmed by 2 bases and V by 4 bases; bases with no gene match: 7. Per the germline V gene, CDR1 is MNHEY and CDR2 is SMNVEV (reference sequence). CDR3 length: 15 amino acids. In nucleotides, the CDR3 is TGTGCCAGCAGTTCGGATTACAGGGGGACCTACGAGCAGTACTTC. It codes for CASSSDYRGTYEQYF.

V gene TRBV11-2 combines with J gene TRBJ1-6; D possibly corresponds to TRBD1 (5 bases). CDR3 length equals 14 residues. Trimming cost V 6 bases and J 10 bases, with 16 bases left between them. Germline CDR1 SGHAT, CDR2 FQNNGV. The CDR3 DNA is TGTGCCAGCAGGTTGGACCCAGGGTACTCACCCCTCCACTTT. Its protein product is CASRLDPGYSPLHF.

This clone was seen a single time. This chain joins TRBV4-1 and TRBJ2-7; possibly TRBD1 for D (6 bases). This CDR3 has 15 amino acids. Per the germline V gene, CDR1 is MGHRA and CDR2 is YSYEKL. V was shortened by 3 bases and J by 2 bases, with 14 bases between the two germline ends. CDR3 DNA: TGCGCCAGCAGCCAGGCAGGGGACGCGCCCTACGAGCAGTACTTC. Its protein product is CASSQAGDAPYEQYF.

The V and J genes are TRBV5-1 and TRBJ2-1; 7 positions match TRBD1. Germline CDR1 reads SGHRS; CDR2 reads YFSETQ. Germline trimming cut 4 bases from V and 0 bases from J; bases unmatched to any gene: 4. The CDR3 extends over 15 amino acids. As DNA, the CDR3 is TGCGCCAGCAGCCAAGGGGGCAGCTCCTACAATGAGCAGTTCTTC. Translation gives CASSQGGSSYNEQFF.

This clone was detected only a few times. The rearrangement uses TRBV10-3 and TRBJ2-7; D may be TRBD1 (6 bases). Germline CDR1 ENHRY, CDR2 SYGVKD. The CDR3 runs 14 residues. Between the trimmed V and J ends, which lost 6 bases and 0 bases, there was a span of 12 bases. This chain's CDR3 is CAIRSRDISYEQYF. The CDR3 region has the DNA TGTGCCATCAGGTCCCGGGACATCTCCTACGAGCAGTACTTC.

The chain employs TRBV13 and TRBJ2-1, with TRBD1 as a possible D gene (7 bases). This CDR3 has 17 amino acids. V was shortened by 2 bases and J by 3 bases, with 17 bases between the two germline ends. From germline, CDR1 is PRHDT and CDR2 FYEKMQ (reference sequence). CDR3 bases: TGTGCCAGCAGCTTAAATCGTGGGACAGCGGGCTACAATGAGCAGTTCTTC. Amino acids: CASSLNRGTAGYNEQFF.

This chain uses TRBV7-2 with TRBJ2-1; 7 nucleotides align to TRBD2. Germline lookup yields CDR1 SGHTA and CDR2 FQGNSA. This CDR3 region has 15 residues. Germline trimming cut 7 bases from V and 0 bases from J; bases unmatched to any gene: 6. CDR3 amino acids: CASNEAGNSYNEQFF. CDR3 in DNA: TGTGCCAGCAACGAAGCGGGAAACTCCTACAATGAGCAGTTCTTC. The full variable domain, its missing parts supplied by reference TRBV7-2 and TRBJ2-1, is GAGVSQSPSNKVTEKGKDVELRCDPISGHTALYWYRQSLGQGLEFLIYFQGNSAPDKSGLPSDRFSAERTGGSVSTLTIQRTQQEDSAVYLCASNEAGNSYNEQFFGPGTRLTVL.

The V and J genes are TRBV14 and TRBJ2-3; tentatively, D is TRBD2 (5 bases). The germline CDR1 and CDR2 sequences are SGHDN and FVKESK. V was shortened by 4 bases and J by 0 bases, with 17 bases between the two germline ends. This CDR3 spans 17 amino acids. The chain's CDR3 is CASSPLGEGASTDTQYF. CDR3 nucleotides: TGTGCCAGCAGCCCCCTGGGAGAGGGCGCTAGCACAGATACGCAGTATTTT.

Only a few counts were recorded for this clone. This chain connects TRBV20-1 to TRBJ2-7, with no clear D. Looked up from germline, CDR1 is DFQATT and CDR2 is SNEGSKA (reference sequence). The V gene lost 3 bases and the J gene lost 4 bases, with 7 bases spanning the gap. This CDR3 has 11 amino acids. The CDR3 loop reads CSARGKYEQYF. The CDR3 region has the DNA TGCAGTGCTAGGGGCAAATACGAGCAGTACTTC.

This chain links TRBV28 with TRBJ1-1, with 9 bases identical to TRBD1. Germline assignment: CDR1 MDHEN and CDR2 SYDVKM. J was trimmed by 5 bases and V by 6 bases; bases with no gene match: 10. This CDR3 is 15 amino acids long. The CDR3: CASSRTRQGGTEAFF. DNA of the CDR3: TGTGCCAGCAGCCGGACTCGACAGGGGGGGACTGAAGCTTTCTTT.

This chain links TRBV29-1 with TRBJ2-5; D gene unclear. The CDR3 runs 11 residues. V was cut by 4 bases and J by 5 bases, with 8 bases left in between. Germline loops: CDR1 SQVTM, CDR2 ANQGSEA. The CDR3 DNA follows: TGCAGCGTTGCGATGCGCGAGACCCAGTACTTC. Translation: CSVAMRETQYF.

CDR3 sequence: CASRGGANVLTF. CDR3 bases: TGTGCCAGCCGGGGTGGGGCCAACGTCCTGACTTTC. The chain joins TRBV6-5 to TRBJ2-6, with D tentatively TRBD2 (5 bases). Trimming pared 8 bases from V and 3 bases from J, leaving 5 bases between. Germline CDR1 and CDR2: MNHEY and SVGAGI. The CDR3 contains 12 residues.

This clone was observed a handful of times. CDR3 sequence (DNA): TGTGCCAGCATCGGGAATATGATAAATTCACCCCTCCACTTT. This translates into CASIGNMINSPLHF. The genes are TRBV6-5 and TRBJ1-6; no definite D call. The CDR3 has 14 amino acids. Per the germline V gene, CDR1 is MNHEY and CDR2 is SVGAGI. Trimming pared 7 bases from V and 7 bases from J, leaving 14 bases between.

This chain links TRBV27 with TRBJ1-2; 8 positions match TRBD1. CDR1 is MNHEY and CDR2 is SMNVEV in the germline V gene (reference sequence). With V trimmed by 5 bases and J by 6 bases, 11 bases remained unmatched. The CDR3 is 15 amino acids. The CDR3 loop is CASSTNRGERNGYTF. CDR3 coding DNA: TGTGCCAGCAGTACGAACAGGGGGGAGAGGAATGGCTACACCTTC.

This sequence joins TRBV7-3 and TRBJ1-1, with a tentative D call TRBD1 (5 bases). Germline V gives CDR1 SGHTA, CDR2 FQGTGA. The ends were cut back, 4 bases at V and 6 bases at J, with 9 bases in the middle. This CDR3 contains 12 residues. The CDR3 DNA is TGTGCCAGCAGCTCCCCAGGGTCTGAAGCTTTCTTT. Translated: CASSSPGSEAFF.

V and J are TRBV10-3 and TRBJ1-6; 11 positions match TRBD1. V was clipped by 5 bases and J by 8 bases; unmatched bases: 5. The CDR3 covers 15 residues. Germline values: CDR1 ENHRY, CDR2 SYGVKD. Written as DNA, the CDR3 is TGTGCCATCAGTACCCGGGACAGGGGGGATTCACCCCTCCACTTT. The encoded protein is CAISTRDRGDSPLHF.